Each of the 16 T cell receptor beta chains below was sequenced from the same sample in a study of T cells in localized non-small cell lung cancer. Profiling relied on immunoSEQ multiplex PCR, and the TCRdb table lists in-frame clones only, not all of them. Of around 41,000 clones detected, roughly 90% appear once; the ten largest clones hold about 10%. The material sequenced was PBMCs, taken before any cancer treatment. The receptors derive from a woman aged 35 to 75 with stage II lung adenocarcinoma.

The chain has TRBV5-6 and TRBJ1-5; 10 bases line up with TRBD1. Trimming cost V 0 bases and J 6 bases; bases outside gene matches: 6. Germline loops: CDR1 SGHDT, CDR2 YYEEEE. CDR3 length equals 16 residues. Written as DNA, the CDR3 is TGTGCCAGCAGCTTGGCGGGACAGGGGTACGGTCAGCCCCAGCATTTT. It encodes CASSLAGQGYGQPQHF.

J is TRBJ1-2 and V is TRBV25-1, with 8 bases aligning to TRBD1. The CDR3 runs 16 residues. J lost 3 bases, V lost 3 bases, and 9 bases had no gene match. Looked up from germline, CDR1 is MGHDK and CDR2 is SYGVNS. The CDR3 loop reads CASSDASGGLDYGYTF. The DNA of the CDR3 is TGTGCCAGCAGTGATGCTTCAGGGGGCTTGGACTATGGCTACACCTTC.

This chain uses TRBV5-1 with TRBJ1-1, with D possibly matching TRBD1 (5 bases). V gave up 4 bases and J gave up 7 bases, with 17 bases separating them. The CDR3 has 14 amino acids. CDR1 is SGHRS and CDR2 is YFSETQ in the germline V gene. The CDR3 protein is CASSPEDSRYEAFF. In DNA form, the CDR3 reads TGCGCCAGCAGCCCGGAAGACAGCCGGTATGAAGCTTTCTTT.

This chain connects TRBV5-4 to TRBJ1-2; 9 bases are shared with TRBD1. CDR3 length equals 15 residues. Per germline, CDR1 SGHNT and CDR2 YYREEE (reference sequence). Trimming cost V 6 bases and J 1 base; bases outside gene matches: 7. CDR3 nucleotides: TGTGCCAGCATCCCGGGACAGGGCGTTAACTATGGCTACACCTTC. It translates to CASIPGQGVNYGYTF.

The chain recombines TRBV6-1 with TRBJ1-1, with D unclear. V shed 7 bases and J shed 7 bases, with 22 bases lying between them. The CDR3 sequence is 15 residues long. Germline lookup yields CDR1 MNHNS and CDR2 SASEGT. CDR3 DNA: TGTGCCAGCAACCCCCGGGGAGAGGGCGCCTTTGAAGCTTTCTTT. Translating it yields CASNPRGEGAFEAFF.

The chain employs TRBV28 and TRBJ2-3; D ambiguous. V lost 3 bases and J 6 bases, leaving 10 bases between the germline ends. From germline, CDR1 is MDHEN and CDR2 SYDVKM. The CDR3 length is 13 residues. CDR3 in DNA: TGTGCCAGCAGTTTCAGAAGCTGGGATACGCAGTATTTT. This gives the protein CASSFRSWDTQYF.

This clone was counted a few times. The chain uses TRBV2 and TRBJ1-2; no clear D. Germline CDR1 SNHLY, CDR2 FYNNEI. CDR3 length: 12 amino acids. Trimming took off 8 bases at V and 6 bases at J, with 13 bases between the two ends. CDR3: CASPVPPHGYTF. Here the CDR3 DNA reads TGTGCCAGCCCGGTACCCCCTCATGGCTACACCTTC.

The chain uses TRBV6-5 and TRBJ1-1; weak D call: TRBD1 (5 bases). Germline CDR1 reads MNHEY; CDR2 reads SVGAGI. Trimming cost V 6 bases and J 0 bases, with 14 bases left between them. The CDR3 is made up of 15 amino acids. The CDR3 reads CASRKTGTVNTEAFF. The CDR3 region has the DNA TGTGCCAGCAGGAAAACCGGGACGGTGAACACTGAAGCTTTCTTT.

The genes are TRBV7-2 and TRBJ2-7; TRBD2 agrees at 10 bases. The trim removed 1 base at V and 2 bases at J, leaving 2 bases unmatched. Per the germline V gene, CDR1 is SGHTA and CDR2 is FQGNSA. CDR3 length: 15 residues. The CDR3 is CASSLVSGRAYEQYF. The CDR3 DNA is TGTGCCAGCAGCTTAGTAAGCGGGAGGGCCTACGAGCAGTACTTC.

Here the CDR3 DNA reads TGTGCCAGCAGTGAGATTGACGGGAACTATGGCTACACCTTC. Protein: CASSEIDGNYGYTF. This rearrangement joins TRBV6-1 to TRBJ1-2; D uncertain. The germline V and J ends were trimmed by 3 bases and 2 bases, with 10 bases remaining between them. The CDR3 is 14 amino acids. Per the germline V gene, CDR1 is MNHNS and CDR2 is SASEGT.

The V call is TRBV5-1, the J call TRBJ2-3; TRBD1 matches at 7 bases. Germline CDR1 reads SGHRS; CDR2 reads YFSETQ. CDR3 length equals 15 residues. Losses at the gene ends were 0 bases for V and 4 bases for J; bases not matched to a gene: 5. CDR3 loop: CASSLDRGEADTQYF. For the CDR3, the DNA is TGCGCCAGCAGCTTGGACAGGGGAGAAGCAGATACGCAGTATTTT.

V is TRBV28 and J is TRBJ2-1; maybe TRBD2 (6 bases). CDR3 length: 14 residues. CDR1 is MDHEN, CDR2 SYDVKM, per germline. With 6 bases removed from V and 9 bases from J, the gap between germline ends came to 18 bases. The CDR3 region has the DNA TGTGCCAGCAGCTGGGACTGGGGCCGCGGTGAGCAGTTCTTC. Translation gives CASSWDWGRGEQFF.

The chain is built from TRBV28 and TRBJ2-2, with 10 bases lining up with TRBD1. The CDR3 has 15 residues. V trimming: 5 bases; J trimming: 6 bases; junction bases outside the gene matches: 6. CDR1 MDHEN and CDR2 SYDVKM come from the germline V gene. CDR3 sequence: CASSPGQGRAGELFF. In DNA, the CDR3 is TGTGCCAGCAGTCCGGGACAGGGGAGGGCCGGGGAGCTGTTTTTT.

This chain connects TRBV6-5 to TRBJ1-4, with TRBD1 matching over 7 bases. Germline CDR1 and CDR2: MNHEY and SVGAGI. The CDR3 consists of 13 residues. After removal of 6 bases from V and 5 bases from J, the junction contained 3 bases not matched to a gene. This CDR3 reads CASRPTGNEKLFF. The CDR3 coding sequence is TGTGCCAGCAGACCGACAGGGAATGAAAAACTGTTTTTT.

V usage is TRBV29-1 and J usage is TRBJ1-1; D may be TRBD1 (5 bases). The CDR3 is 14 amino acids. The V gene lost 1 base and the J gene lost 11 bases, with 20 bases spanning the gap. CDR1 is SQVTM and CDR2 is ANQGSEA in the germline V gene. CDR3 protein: CSVEVGYGVGGAFF. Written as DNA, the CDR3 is TGCAGCGTTGAAGTTGGGTACGGGGTTGGGGGGGCTTTCTTT.

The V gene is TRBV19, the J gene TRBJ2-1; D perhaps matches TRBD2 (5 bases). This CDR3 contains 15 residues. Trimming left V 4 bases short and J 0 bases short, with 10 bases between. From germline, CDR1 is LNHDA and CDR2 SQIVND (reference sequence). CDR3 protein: CASSSPRASYNEQFF. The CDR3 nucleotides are TGTGCCAGTAGTAGCCCGAGGGCCTCCTACAATGAGCAGTTCTTC.